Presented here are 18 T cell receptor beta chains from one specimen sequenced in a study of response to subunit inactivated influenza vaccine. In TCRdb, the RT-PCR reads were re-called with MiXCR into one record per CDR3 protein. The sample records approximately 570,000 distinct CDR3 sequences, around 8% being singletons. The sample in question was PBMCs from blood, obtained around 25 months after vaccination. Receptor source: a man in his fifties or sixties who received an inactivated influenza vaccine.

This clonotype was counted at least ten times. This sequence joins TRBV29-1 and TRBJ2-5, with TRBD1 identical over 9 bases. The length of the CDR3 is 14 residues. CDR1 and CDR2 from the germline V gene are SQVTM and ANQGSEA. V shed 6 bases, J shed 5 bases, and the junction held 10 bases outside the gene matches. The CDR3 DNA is TGCAGCGTGATACGGGACAGGGCAATGGAGACCCAGTACTTC. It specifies CSVIRDRAMETQYF.

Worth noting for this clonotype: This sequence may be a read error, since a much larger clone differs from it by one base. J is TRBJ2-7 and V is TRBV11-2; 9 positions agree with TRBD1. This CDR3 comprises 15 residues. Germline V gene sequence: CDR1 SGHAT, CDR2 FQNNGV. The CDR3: CTSSLFLGTGNEQYF. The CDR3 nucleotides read TGTACCAGCAGCTTATTTCTCGGGACAGGGAACGAGCAGTACTTC.

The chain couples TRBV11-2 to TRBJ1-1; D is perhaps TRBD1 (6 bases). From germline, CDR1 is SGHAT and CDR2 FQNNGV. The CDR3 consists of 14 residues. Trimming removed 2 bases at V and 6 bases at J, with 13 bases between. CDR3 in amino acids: CASSLSAGAAEAFF. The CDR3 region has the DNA TGTGCCAGCAGCTTAAGTGCGGGGGCGGCTGAAGCTTTCTTT.

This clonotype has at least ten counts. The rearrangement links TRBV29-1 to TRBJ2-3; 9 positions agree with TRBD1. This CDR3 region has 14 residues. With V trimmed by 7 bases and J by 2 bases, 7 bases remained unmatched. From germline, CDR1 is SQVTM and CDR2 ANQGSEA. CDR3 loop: CSAIRDRATDTQYF. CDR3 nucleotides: TGCAGCGCTATACGGGACAGGGCCACAGATACGCAGTATTTT.

The CDR3 reads CSGTQGASQPQHF. CDR3 bases: TGCAGTGGGACACAGGGGGCGTCTCAGCCCCAGCATTTT. The chain is built from TRBV20-1 and TRBJ1-5; 9 positions agree with TRBD1. The trim removed 7 bases at V and 6 bases at J, leaving 7 bases unmatched. The V gene's germline CDR1 is DFQATT and CDR2 SNEGSKA (reference sequence). The CDR3 length is 13 residues.

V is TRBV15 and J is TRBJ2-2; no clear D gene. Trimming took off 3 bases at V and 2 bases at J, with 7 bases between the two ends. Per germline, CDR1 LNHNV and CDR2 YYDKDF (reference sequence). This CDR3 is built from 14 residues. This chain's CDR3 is CATSSASNTGELFF. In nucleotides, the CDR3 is TGTGCCACCAGCAGTGCCAGCAACACCGGGGAGCTGTTTTTT.

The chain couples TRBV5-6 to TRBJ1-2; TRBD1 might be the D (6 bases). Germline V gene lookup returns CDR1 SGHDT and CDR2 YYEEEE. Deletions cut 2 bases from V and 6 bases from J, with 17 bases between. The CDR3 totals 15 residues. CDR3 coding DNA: TGTGCCAGCAGCTTCCTACTCAGGGGATCGGATGGCTACACCTTC. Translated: CASSFLLRGSDGYTF.

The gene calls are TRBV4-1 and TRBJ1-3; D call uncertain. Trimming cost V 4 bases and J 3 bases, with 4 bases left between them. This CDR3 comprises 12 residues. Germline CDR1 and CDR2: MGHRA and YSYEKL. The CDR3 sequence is CASSRHGNTIYF. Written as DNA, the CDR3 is TGCGCCAGCAGCCGACATGGAAACACCATATATTTT.

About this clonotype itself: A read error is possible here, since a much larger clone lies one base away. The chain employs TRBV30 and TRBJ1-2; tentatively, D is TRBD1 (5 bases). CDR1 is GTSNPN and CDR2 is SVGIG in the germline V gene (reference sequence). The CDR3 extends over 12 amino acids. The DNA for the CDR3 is TGTGCCTGGAGCGAGGGGAGCTATGGCTACGCCTTC. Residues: CAWSEGSYGYAF.

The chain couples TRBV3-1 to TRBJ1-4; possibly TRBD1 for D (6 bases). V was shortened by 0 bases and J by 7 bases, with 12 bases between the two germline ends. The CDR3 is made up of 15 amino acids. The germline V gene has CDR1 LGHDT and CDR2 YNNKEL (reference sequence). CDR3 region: CASSQEGGLFEKLFF. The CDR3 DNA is TGTGCCAGCAGCCAAGAGGGGGGGCTGTTTGAAAAACTGTTTTTT.

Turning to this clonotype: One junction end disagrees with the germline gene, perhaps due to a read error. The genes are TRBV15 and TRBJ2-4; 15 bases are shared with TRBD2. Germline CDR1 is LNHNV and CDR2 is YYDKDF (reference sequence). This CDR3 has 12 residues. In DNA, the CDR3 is TGTGCCACCAGCAGAGGGACTAGCGGGGGGGCCTTC. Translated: CATSRGTSGGAF. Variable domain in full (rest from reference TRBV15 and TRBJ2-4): DAMVIQNPRYQVTQFGKPVTLSCSQTLNHNVMYWYQQKSSQAPKLLFHYYDKDFNNEADTPDNFQSRRPNTSFCFLDIRSPGLGDTAMYLCATSRGTSGGAFGAGTRLSVL.

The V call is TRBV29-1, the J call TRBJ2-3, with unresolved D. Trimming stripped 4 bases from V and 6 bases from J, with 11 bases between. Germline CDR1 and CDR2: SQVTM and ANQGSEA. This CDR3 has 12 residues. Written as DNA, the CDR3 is TGCAGCGTTGCCCGCAACGGGGATACGCAGTATTTT. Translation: CSVARNGDTQYF.

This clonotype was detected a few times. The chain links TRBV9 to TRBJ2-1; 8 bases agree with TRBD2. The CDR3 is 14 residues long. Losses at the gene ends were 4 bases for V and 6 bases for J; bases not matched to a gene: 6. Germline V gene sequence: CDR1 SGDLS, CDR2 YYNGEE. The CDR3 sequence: CASSPGLGINEQFF. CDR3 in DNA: TGTGCCAGCAGCCCGGGACTAGGAATCAATGAGCAGTTCTTC. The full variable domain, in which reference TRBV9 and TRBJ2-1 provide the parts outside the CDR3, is DSGVTQTPKHLITATGQRVTLRCSPRSGDLSVYWYQQSLDQGLQFLIQYYNGEERAKGNILERFSAQQFPDLHSELNLSSLELGDSALYFCASSPGLGINEQFFGPGTRLTVL.

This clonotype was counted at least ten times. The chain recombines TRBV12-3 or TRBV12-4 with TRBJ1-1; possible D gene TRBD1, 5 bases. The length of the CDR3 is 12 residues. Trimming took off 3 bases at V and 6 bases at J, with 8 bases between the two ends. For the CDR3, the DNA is TGTGCCAGCAGTTTCTCGGGGGCTGAAGCTTTCTTT. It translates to CASSFSGAEAFF.

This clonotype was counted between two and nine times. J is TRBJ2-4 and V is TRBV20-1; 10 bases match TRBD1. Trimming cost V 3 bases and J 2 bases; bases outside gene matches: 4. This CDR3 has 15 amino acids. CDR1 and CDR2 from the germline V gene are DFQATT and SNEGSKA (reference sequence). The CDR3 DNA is TGCAGTGCTAGTGACAGGGGGCGTTCCAAAAACATTCAGTACTTC. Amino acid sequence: CSASDRGRSKNIQYF.

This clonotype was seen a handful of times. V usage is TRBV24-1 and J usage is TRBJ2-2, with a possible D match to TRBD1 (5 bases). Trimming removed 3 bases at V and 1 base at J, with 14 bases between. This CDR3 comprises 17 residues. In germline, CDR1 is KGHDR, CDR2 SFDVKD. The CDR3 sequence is CATSDLGKGLNTGELFF. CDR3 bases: TGTGCCACCAGTGATCTAGGGAAGGGGCTGAACACCGGGGAGCTGTTTTTT.

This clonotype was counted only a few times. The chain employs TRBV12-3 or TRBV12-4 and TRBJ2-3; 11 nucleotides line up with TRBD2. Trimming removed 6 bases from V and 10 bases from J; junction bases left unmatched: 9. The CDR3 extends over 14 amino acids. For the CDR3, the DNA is TGTGCCAGCAGCCTAGCGGGAGGAGGGAGTTCGCAGTATTTT. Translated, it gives CASSLAGGGSSQYF.

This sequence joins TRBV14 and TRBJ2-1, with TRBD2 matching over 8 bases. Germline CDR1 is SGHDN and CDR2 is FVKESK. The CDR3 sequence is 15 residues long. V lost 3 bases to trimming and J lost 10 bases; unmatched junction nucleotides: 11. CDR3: CASSQGSGINGEQFF. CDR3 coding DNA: TGTGCCAGCAGCCAGGGTAGCGGGATTAACGGGGAGCAGTTCTTC.